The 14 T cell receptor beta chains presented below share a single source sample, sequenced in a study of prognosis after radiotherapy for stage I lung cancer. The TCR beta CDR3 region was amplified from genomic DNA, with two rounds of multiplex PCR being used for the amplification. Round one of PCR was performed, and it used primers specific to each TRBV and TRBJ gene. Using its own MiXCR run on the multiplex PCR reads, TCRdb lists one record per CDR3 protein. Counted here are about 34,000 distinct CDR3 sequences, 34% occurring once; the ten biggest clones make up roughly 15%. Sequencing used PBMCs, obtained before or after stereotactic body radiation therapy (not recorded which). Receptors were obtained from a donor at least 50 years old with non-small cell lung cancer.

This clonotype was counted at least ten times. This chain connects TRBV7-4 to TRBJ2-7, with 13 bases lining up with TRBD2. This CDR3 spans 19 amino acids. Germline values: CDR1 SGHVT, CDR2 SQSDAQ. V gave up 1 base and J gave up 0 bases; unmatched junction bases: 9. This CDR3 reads CASSLVWTSGGLSSYEQYF. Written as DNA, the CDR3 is TGTGCCAGCAGCTTAGTCTGGACTAGCGGGGGCCTGAGCTCCTACGAGCAGTACTTC.

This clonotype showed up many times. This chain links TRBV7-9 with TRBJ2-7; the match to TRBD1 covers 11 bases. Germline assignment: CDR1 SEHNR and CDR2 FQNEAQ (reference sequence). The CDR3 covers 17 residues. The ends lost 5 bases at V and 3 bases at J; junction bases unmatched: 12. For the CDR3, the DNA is TGTGCCAGCAGCCGGACAGGGGGCATAGACTCGGGCTACGAGCAGTACTTC. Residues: CASSRTGGIDSGYEQYF.

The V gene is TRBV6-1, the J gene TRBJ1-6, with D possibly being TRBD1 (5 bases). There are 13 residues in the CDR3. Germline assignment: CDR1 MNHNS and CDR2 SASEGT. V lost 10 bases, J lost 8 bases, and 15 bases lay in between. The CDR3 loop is CATGGTLDSPLHF. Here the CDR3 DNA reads TGTGCCACGGGAGGGACGTTGGATTCACCCCTCCACTTT.

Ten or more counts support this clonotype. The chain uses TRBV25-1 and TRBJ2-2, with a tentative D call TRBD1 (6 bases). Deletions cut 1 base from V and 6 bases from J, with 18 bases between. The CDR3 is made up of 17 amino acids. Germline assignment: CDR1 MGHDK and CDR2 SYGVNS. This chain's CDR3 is CASSESRNRVYPGELFF. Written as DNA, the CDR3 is TGTGCCAGCAGTGAATCGAGGAACAGGGTGTATCCCGGGGAGCTGTTTTTT.

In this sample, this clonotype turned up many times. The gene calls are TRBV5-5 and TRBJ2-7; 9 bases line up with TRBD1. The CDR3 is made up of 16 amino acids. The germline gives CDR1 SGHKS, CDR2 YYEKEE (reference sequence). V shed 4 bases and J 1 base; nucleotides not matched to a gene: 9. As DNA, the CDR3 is TGTGCCAGCAGCGAAACCCCCGGGACAGGGTCCTACGAGCAGTACTTC. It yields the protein CASSETPGTGSYEQYF.

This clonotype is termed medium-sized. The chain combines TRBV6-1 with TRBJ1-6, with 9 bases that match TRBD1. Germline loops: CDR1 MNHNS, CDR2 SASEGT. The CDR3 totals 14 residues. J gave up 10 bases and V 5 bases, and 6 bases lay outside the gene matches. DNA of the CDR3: TGTGCCAGCAGTCGTAGGGACAGGGTCTCACCCCTCCACTTT. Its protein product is CASSRRDRVSPLHF.

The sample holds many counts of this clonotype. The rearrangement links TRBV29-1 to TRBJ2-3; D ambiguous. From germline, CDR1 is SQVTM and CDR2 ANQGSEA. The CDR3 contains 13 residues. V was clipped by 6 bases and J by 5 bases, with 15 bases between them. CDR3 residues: CSVAPTLGDTQYF. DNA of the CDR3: TGCAGCGTCGCGCCCACCCTGGGAGATACGCAGTATTTT.

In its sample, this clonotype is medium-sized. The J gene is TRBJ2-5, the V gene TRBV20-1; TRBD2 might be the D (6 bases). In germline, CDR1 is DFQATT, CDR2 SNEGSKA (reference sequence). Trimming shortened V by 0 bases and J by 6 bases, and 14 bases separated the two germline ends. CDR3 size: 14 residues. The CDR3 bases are TGCAGTGCTAGAGATGCACTAGCAGGAAAGACCCAGTACTTC. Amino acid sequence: CSARDALAGKTQYF.

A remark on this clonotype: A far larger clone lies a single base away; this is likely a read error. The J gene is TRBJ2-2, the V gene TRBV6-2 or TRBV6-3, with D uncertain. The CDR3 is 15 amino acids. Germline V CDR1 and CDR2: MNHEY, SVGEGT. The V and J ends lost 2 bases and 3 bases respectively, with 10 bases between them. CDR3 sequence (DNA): TGTGCCAGCAGTTACAACTACCCAGACACCGGGGAGCTGTTTTTT. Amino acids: CASSYNYPDTGELFF.

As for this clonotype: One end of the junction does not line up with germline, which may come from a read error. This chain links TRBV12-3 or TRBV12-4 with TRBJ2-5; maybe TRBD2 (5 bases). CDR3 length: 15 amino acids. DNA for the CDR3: TGTGCCAGCAGTTTATTCTCCGGCAGAGCGGAGAACCAGTACTTC. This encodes CASSLFSGRAENQYF.

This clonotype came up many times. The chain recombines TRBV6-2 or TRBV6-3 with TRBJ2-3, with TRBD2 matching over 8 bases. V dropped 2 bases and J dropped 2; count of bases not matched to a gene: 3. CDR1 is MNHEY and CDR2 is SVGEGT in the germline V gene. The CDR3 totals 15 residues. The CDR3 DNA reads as TGTGCCAGCAGTTACGAAGCGGGGGCCACAGATACGCAGTATTTT. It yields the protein CASSYEAGATDTQYF.

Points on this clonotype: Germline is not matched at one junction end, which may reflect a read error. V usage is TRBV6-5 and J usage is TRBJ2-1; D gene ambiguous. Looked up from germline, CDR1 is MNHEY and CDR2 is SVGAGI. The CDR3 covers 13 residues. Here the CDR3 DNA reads TGTGCTAGCATTTACTCCGGATGTGATGAGCAGTTCTTC. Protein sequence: CASIYSGCDEQFF.

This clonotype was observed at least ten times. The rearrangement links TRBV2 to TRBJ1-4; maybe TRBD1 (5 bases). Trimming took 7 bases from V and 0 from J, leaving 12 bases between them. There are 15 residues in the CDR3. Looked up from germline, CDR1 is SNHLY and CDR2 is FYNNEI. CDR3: CASNEGDATNEKLFF. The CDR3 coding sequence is TGTGCCAGCAACGAAGGGGATGCAACTAATGAAAAACTGTTTTTT.

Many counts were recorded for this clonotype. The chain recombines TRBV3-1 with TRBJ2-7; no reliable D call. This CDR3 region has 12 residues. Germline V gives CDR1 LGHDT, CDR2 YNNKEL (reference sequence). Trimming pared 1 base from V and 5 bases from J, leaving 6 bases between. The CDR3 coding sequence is TGTGCCAGCAGCCAAGGGGTCCACGAGCAGTACTTC. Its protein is CASSQGVHEQYF.